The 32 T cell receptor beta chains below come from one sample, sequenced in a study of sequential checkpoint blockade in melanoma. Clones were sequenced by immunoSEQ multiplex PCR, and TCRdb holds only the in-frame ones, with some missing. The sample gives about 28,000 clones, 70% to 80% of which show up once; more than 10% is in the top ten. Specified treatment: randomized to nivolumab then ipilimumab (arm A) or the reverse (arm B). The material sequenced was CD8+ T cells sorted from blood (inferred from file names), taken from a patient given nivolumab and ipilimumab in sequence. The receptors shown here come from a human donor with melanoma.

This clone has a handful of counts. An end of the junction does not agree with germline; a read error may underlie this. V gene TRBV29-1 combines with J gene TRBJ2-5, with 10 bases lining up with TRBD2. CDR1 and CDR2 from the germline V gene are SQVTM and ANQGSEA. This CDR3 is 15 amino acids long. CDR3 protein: CSVGIAGGPQESQYF. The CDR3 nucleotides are TGCAGCGTTGGAATAGCGGGGGGTCCCCAAGAGAGCCAGTACTTC.

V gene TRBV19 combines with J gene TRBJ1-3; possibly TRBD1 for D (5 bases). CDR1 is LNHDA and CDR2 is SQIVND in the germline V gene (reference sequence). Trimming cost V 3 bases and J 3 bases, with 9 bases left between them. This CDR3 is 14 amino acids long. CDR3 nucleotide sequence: TGTGCCAGTAGTATCAACAGGAGTGGAAACACCATATATTTT. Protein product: CASSINRSGNTIYF. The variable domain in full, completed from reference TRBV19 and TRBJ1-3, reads DGGITQSPKYLFRKEGQNVTLSCEQNLNHDAMYWYRQDPGQGLRLIYYSQIVNDFQKGDIAEGYSVSREKKESFPLTVTSAQKNPTAFYLCASSINRSGNTIYFGEGSWLTVV.

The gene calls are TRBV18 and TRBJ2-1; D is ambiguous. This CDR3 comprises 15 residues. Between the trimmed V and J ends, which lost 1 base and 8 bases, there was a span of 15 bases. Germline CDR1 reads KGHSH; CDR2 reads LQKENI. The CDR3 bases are TGTGCCAGCTCACCACTGCCCGGAGTGCGAGATGAGCAGTTCTTC. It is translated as CASSPLPGVRDEQFF. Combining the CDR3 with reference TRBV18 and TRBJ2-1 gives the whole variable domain NAGVMQNPRHLVRRRGQEARLRCSPMKGHSHVYWYRQLPEEGLKFMVYLQKENIIDESGMPKERFSAEFPKEGPSILRIQQVVRGDSAAYFCASSPLPGVRDEQFFGPGTRLTVL.

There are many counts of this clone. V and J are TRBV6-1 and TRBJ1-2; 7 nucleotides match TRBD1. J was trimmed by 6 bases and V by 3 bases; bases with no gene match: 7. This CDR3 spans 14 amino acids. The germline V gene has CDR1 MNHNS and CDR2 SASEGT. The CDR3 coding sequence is TGTGCCAGCAGTGATGAGGGGGCGGGTGATGGCTACACCTTC. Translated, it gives CASSDEGAGDGYTF.

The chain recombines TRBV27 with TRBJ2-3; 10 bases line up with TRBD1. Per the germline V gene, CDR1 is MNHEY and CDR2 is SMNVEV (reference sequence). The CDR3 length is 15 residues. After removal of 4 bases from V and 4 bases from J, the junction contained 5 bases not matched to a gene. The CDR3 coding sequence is TGTGCCAGCAGTTCCCCGACAGGGGGCGCAGATACGCAGTATTTT. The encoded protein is CASSSPTGGADTQYF.

The CDR3 loop is CASSVAGGADGYTF. Here the CDR3 DNA reads TGTGCCAGCAGCGTAGCGGGGGGTGCAGACGGCTACACCTTC. The V and J genes are TRBV9 and TRBJ1-2, with D tentatively TRBD1 (5 bases). Trimming pared 0 bases from V and 8 bases from J, leaving 14 bases between. The CDR3 length is 14 residues. In germline, CDR1 is SGDLS, CDR2 YYNGEE. The full variable domain, with the rest looked up from reference TRBV9 and TRBJ1-2, is DSGVTQTPKHLITATGQRVTLRCSPRSGDLSVYWYQQSLDQGLQFLIQYYNGEERAKGNILERFSAQQFPDLHSELNLSSLELGDSALYFCASSVAGGADGYTFGSGTRLTVV.

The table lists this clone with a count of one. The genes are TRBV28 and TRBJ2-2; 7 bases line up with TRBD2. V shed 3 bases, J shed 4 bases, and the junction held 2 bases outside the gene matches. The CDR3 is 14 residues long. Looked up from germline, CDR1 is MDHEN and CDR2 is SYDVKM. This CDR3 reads CASSFRGVTGELFF. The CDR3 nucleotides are TGTGCCAGCAGTTTTCGGGGGGTCACCGGGGAGCTGTTTTTT.

The DNA for the CDR3 is TGTGCCAGTAGTATATCGGTTGAGGTCGGCTTGCAGTTCTTC. This translates into CASSISVEVGLQFF. The chain recombines TRBV19 with TRBJ2-1; D is ambiguous. In germline, CDR1 is LNHDA, CDR2 SQIVND (reference sequence). With 2 bases removed from V and 12 bases from J, the gap between germline ends came to 17 bases. This CDR3 has 14 residues.

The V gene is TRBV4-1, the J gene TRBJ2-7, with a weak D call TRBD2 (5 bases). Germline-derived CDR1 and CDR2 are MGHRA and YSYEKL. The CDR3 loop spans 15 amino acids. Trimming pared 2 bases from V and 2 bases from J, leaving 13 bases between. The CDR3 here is CASSQFHRGAYEQYF. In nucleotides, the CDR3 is TGCGCCAGCAGCCAATTTCATCGGGGAGCCTACGAGCAGTACTTC.

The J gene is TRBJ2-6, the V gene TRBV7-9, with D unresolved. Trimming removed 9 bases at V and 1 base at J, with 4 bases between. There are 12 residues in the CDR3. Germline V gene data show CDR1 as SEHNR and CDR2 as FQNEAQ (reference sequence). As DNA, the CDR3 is TGTGCCAGTAGATCTGGGGCCAACGTCCTGACTTTC. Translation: CASRSGANVLTF.

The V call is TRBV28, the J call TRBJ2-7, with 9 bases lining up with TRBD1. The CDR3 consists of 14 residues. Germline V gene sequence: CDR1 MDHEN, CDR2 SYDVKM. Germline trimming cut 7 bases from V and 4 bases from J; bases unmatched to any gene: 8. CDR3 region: CASIKPGQGYEQYF. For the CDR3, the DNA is TGTGCCAGCATCAAACCGGGACAGGGATACGAGCAGTACTTC.

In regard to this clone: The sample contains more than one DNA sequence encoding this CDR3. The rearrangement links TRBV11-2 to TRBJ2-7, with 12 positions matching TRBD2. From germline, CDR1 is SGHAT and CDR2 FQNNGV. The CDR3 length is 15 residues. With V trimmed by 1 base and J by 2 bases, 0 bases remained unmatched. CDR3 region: CASSLGLAGAYEQYF. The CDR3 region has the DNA TGTGCCAGCAGCTTAGGACTAGCGGGAGCCTACGAGCAGTACTTC.

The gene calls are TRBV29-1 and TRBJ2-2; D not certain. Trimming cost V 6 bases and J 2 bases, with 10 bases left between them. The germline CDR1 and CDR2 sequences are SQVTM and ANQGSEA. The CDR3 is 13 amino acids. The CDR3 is CSVSGHNTGELFF. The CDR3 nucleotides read TGCAGCGTATCAGGCCATAACACCGGGGAGCTGTTTTTT.

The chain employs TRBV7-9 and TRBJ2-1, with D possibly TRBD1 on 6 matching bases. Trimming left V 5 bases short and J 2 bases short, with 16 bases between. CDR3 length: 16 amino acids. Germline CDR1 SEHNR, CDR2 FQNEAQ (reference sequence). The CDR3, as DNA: TGTGCCAGCAGCGATCCTGCACAGGGCCCCTACAATGAGCAGTTCTTC. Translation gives CASSDPAQGPYNEQFF.

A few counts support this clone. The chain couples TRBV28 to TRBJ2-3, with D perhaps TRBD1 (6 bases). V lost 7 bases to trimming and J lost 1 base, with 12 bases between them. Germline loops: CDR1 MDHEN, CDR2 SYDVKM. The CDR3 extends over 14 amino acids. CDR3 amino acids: CASNGRTGTDTQYF. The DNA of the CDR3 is TGTGCCAGCAACGGACGGACAGGCACAGATACGCAGTATTTT.

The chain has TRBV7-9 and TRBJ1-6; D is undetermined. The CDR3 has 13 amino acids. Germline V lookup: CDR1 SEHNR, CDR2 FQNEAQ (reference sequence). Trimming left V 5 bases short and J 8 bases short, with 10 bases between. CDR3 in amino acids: CASSPGLYSPLHF. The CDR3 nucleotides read TGTGCCAGCAGCCCGGGATTATATTCACCCCTCCACTTT.

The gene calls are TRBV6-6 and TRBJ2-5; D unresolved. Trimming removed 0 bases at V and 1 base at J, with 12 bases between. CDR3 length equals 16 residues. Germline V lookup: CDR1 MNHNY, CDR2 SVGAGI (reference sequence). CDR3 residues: CASSYSSIFSQETQYF. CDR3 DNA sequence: TGTGCCAGCAGTTACTCGTCTATTTTCTCCCAAGAGACCCAGTACTTC.

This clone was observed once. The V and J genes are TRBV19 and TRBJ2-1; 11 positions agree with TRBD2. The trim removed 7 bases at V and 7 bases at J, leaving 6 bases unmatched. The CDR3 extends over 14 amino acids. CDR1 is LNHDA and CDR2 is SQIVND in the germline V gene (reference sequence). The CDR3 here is CASTVAGGLNEQFF. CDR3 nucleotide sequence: TGTGCCAGTACCGTAGCGGGGGGGCTTAATGAGCAGTTCTTC.

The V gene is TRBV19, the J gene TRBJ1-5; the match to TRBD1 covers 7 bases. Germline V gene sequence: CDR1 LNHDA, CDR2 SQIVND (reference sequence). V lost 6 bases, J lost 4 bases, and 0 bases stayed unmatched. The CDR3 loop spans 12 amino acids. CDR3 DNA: TGTGCCAGTAGACAGGGGAATCAGCCCCAGCATTTT. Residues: CASRQGNQPQHF.

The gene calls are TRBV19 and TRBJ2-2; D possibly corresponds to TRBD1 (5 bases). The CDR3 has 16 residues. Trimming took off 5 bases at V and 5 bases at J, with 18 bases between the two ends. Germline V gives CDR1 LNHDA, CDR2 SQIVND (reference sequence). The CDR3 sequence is CASSSTWGFRTGELFF. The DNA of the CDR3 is TGTGCCAGTAGTTCTACGTGGGGCTTCAGGACCGGGGAGCTGTTTTTT.

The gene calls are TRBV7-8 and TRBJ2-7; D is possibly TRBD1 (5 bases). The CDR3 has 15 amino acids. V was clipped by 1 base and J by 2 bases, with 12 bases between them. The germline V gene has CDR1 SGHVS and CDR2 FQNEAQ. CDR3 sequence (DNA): TGTGCCAGCAGCTTAGATGGGGCGACCACCTACGAGCAGTACTTC. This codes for CASSLDGATTYEQYF.

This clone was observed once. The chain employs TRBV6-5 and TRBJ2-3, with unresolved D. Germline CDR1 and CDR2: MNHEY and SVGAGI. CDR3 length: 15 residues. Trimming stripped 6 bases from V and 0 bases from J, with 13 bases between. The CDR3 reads CASRGWRGSTDTQYF. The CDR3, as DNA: TGTGCCAGCAGGGGTTGGCGCGGCAGCACAGATACGCAGTATTTT.

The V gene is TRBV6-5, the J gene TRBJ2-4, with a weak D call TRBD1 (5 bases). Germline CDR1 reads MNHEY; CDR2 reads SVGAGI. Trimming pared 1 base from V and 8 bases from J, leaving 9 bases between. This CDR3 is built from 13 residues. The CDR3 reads CASSYWGSDIQYF. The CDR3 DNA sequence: TGTGCCAGCAGTTACTGGGGCTCTGACATTCAGTACTTC.

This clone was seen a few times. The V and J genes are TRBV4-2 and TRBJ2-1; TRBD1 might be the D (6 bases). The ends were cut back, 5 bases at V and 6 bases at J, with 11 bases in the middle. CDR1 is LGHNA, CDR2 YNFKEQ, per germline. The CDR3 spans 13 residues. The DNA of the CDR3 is TGTGCCAGCAGCTATGTACAGGGCAATGAGCAGTTCTTC. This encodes CASSYVQGNEQFF.

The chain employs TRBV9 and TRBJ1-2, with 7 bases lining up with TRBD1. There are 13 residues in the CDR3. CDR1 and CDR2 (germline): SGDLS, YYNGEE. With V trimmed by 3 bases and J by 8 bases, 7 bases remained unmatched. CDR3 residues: CASSAGGTQGYTF. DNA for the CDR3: TGTGCCAGCAGCGCAGGGGGGACCCAGGGCTACACCTTC.

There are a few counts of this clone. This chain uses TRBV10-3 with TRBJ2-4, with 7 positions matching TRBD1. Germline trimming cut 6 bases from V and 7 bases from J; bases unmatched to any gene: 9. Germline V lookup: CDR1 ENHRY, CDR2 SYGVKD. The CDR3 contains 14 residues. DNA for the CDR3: TGTGCCATCAGCCCACAGGGGCGGAGGAACATTCAGTACTTC. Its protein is CAISPQGRRNIQYF.

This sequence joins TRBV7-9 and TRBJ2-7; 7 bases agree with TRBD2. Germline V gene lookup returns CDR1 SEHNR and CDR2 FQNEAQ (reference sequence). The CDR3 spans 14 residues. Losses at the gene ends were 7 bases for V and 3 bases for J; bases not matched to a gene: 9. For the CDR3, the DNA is TGTGCCAGCACCCTGGGCGGGGGAGGCTACGAGCAGTACTTC. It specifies CASTLGGGGYEQYF. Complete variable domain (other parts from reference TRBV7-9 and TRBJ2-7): DTGVSQNPRHKITKRGQNVTFRCDPISEHNRLYWYRQTLGQGPEFLTYFQNEAQLEKSRLLSDRFSAERPKGSFSTLEIQRTEQGDSAMYLCASTLGGGGYEQYFGPGTRLTVT.

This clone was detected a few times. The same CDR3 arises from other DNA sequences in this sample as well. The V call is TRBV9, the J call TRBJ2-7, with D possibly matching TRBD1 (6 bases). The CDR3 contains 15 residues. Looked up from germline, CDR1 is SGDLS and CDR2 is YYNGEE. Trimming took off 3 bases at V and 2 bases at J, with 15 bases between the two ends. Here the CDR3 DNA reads TGTGCCAGCAGCGCCTCCGGGACATCTGCCTACGAGCAGTACTTC. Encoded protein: CASSASGTSAYEQYF.

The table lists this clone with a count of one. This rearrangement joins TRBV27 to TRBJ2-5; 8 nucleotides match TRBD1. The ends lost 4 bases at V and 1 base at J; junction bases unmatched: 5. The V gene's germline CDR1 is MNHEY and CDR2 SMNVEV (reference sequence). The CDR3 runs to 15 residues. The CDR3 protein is CASSSPGQGQETQYF. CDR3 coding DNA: TGTGCCAGCAGTTCACCCGGACAGGGCCAAGAGACCCAGTACTTC.

The DNA of the CDR3 is TGTGCCAGCAGCCAAGGGGAGGGATCAGAGACCCAGTACTTC. The encoded protein is CASSQGEGSETQYF. The chain recombines TRBV4-2 with TRBJ2-5, with TRBD2 matching 7 bases. V lost 1 base and J lost 4; bases outside the gene matches: 3. Germline CDR1 LGHNA, CDR2 YNFKEQ. This CDR3 has 14 residues.

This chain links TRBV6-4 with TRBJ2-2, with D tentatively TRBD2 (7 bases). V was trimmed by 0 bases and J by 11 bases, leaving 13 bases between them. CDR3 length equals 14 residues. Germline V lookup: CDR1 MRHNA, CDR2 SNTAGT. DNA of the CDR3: TGTGCCAGCAGTGACTCGGCGGGGGCGGCAGAGCTGTTTTTT. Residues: CASSDSAGAAELFF.

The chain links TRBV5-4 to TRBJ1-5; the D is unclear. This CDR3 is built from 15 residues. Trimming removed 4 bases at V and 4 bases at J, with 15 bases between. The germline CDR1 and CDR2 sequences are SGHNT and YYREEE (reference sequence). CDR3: CASSQVQDNNQPQHF. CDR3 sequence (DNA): TGTGCCAGCAGCCAAGTCCAAGACAATAATCAGCCCCAGCATTTT.